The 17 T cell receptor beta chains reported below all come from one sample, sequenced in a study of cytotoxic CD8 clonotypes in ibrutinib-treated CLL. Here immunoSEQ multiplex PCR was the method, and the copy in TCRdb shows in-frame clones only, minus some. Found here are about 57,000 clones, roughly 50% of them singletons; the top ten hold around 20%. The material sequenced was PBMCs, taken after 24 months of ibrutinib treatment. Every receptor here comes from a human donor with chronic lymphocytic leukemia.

The CDR3 sequence is CASSGAQRAYNEQFF. The CDR3 coding sequence is TGTGCCAGCAGTGGGGCCCAACGGGCCTACAATGAGCAGTTCTTC. The chain recombines TRBV28 with TRBJ2-1; the D gene is possibly TRBD1 (5 bases). Germline V CDR1 and CDR2: MDHEN, SYDVKM. Trimming removed 5 bases from V and 2 bases from J, with 13 bases in between. This CDR3 has 15 amino acids.

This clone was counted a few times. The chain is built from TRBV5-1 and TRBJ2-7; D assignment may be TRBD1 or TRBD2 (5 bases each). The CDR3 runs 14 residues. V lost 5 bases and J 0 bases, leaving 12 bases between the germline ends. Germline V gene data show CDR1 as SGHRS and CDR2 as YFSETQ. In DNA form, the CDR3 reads TGCGCCAGCAGGGCATTCGGGACCTCCTACGAGCAGTACTTC. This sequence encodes CASRAFGTSYEQYF.

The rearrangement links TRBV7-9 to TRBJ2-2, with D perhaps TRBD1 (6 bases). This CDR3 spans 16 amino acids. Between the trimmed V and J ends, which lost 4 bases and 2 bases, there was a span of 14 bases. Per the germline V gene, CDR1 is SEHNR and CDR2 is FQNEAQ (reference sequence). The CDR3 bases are TGTGCCAGCAGCTCCCGGAAGGGGGATAACACCGGGGAGCTGTTTTTT. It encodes CASSSRKGDNTGELFF.

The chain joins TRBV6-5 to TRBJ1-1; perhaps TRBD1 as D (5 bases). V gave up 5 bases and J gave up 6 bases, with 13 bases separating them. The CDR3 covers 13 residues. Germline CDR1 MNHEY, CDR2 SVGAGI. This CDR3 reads CASSVSGFSEAFF. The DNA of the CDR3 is TGTGCCAGCAGTGTTTCAGGGTTTTCTGAAGCTTTCTTT.

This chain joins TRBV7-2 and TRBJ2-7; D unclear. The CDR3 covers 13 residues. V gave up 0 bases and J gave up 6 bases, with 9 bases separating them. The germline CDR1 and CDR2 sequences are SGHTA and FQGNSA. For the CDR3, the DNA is TGTGCCAGCAGCTTAGCGTCGGTTAGCGAGCAGTACTTC. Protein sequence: CASSLASVSEQYF.

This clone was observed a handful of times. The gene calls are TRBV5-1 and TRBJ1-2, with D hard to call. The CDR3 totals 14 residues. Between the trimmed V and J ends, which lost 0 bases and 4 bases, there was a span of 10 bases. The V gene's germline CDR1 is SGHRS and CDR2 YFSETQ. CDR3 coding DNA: TGCGCCAGCAGCTTGGACAGTTGGGGCTATGGCTACACCTTC. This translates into CASSLDSWGYGYTF.

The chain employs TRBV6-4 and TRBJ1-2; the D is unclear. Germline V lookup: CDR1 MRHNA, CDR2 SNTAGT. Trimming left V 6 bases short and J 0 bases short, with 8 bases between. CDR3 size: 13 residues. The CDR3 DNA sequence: TGTGCCAGCAGCTTTGGGACTAACTATGGCTACACCTTC. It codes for CASSFGTNYGYTF.

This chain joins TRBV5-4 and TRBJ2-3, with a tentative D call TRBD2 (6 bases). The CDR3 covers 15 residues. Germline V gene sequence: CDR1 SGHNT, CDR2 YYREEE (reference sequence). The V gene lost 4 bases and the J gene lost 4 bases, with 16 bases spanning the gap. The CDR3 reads CASSRGGAGSDTQYF. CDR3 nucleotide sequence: TGTGCCAGCAGCCGGGGCGGGGCGGGGTCAGATACGCAGTATTTT.

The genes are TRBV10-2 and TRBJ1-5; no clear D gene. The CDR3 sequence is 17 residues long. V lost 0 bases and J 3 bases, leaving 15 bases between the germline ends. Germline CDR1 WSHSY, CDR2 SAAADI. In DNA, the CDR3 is TGCGCCAGCAGTGAGTCGATTTGGAGGCAGGCCAATCAGCCCCAGCATTTT. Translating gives CASSESIWRQANQPQHF.

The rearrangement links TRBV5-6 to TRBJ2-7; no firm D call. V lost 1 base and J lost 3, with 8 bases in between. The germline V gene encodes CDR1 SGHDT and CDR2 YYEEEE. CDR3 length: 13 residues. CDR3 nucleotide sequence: TGTGCCAGCAGCTTGTTTGTGGGCTACGAGCAGTACTTC. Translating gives CASSLFVGYEQYF.

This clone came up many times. The CDR3 DNA is TGTGCCAGCAGGCGGACAGGGTCCCGTATCACCACAGATACGCAGTATTTT. It codes for CASRRTGSRITTDTQYF. This chain links TRBV7-2 with TRBJ2-3, with 8 bases that match TRBD1. The CDR3 is 17 amino acids. J gave up 2 bases and V 6 bases, and 13 bases lay outside the gene matches. The germline V gene has CDR1 SGHTA and CDR2 FQGNSA.

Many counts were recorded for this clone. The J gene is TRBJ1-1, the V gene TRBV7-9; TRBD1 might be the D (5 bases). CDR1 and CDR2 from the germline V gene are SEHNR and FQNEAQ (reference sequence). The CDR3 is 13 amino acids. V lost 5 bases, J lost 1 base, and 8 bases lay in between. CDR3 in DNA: TGTGCCAGCAGCCCCACAGGGAACACTGAAGCTTTCTTT. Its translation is CASSPTGNTEAFF.

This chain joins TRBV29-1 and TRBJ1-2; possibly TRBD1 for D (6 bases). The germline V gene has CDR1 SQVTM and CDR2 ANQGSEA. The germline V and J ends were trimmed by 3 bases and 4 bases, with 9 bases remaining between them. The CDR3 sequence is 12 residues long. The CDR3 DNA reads TGCAGCGTTGATAAGGGGGGCTATGGCTACACCTTC. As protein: CSVDKGGYGYTF. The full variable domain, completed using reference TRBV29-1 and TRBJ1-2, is SAVISQKPSRDICQRGTSLTIQCQVDSQVTMMFWYRQQPGQSLTLIATANQGSEATYESGFVIDKFPISRPNLTFSTLTVSNMSPEDSSIYLCSVDKGGYGYTFGSGTRLTVV.

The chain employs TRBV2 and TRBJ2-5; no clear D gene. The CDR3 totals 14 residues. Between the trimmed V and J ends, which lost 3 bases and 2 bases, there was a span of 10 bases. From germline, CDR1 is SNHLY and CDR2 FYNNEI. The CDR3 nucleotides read TGTGCCAGCAGTGAGCGGCAGATGCAAGAGACCCAGTACTTC. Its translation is CASSERQMQETQYF.

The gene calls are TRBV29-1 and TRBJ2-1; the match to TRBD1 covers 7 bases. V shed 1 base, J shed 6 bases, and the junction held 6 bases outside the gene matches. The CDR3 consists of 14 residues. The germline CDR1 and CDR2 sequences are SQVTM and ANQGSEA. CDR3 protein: CSVEAFQGVNEQFF. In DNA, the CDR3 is TGCAGCGTTGAAGCCTTCCAGGGGGTCAATGAGCAGTTCTTC.

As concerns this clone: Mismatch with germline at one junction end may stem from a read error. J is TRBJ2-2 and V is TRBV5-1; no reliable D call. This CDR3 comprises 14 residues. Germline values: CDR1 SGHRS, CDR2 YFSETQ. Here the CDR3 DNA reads TGTGCCAGCAGCCTCCGGGCCATCACCGGGGAGCTGTTTTTT. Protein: CASSLRAITGELFF.

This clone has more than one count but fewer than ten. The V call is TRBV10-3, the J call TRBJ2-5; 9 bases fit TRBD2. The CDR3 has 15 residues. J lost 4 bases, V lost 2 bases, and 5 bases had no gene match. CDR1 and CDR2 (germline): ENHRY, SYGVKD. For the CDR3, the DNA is TGTGCCATCAGTGAGGGCGGGGGGGCTACAGAGACCCAGTACTTC. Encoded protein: CAISEGGGATETQYF.